This T cell receptor (beta chain) appears in the sequencing data of a study of cytomegalovirus exposure and HLA in healthy donors. Whole-study findings and limits: In terms of immune exposure information, only CMV serostatus was available.

CDR3 length: 14 amino acids. With 8 bases clipped from V and 2 bases from J, the junction kept 2 bases outside the gene matches. Germline V gives CDR1 MNHEY, CDR2 SVGAGI. 13 Jbeta primers and 60 Vbeta primers were used for the PCR. The assay was immunoSEQ multiplex PCR, and TCRdb's table has in-frame clones only and misses some. The repertoire includes over 200,000 clones, roughly 84% of them detected once, and over 1% sits in the top ten. A word on this clone: What it binds is not known.

The receptor was isolated from a human donor in good health. What was sequenced was PBMCs. V and J are TRBV6-5 and TRBJ2-1, with 11 bases identical to TRBD1. CDR3 sequence (DNA): TGTGCCAGCCGGGACAGGGGGGCCTACAATGAGCAGTTCTTC. This translates into CASRDRGAYNEQFF.